The 6 T cell receptor beta chains in this list originate from one sample, sequenced in a study of shared clonotypes between healthy human individuals. Measured with immunoSEQ multiplex PCR; TCRdb has only the in-frame clones, and not every one. The table has some 2,000,000 clones, approximately 95% seen once. The material sequenced was naive CD4+ T cells sorted from blood. This sample's subset: CD45RA+ positively selected. All receptors come from a man aged 18 to 30 in good health.

The rearrangement joins TRBV11-2 to TRBJ2-4; unclear D gene. Per germline, CDR1 SGHAT and CDR2 FQNNGV. Trimming stripped 6 bases from V and 14 bases from J, with 17 bases between. The CDR3 is made up of 12 amino acids. This chain's CDR3 is CASSQSRLPEYF. CDR3 sequence (DNA): TGTGCCAGCAGTCAGTCACGGCTCCCCGAGTACTTC. The full variable domain, its missing parts supplied by reference TRBV11-2 and TRBJ2-4, is EAGVAQSPRYKIIEKRQSVAFWCNPISGHATLYWYQQILGQGPKLLIQFQNNGVVDDSQLPKDRFSAERLKGVDSTLKIQPAKLEDSAVYLCASSQSRLPEYFGAGTRLSVL.

The rearrangement uses TRBV7-8 and TRBJ1-6; perhaps TRBD1 as D (5 bases). This CDR3 region has 16 residues. V lost 2 bases and J lost 8, with 16 bases in between. Per the germline V gene, CDR1 is SGHVS and CDR2 is FQNEAQ. The CDR3 here is CASSLHWGVGDSPLHF. In DNA form, the CDR3 reads TGTGCCAGCAGCTTACATTGGGGGGTCGGGGATTCACCCCTCCACTTT.

In nucleotides, the CDR3 is TGTGCCAGCAGCCATGGTGTAGCGGGTTACAATGAGCAGTTCTTC. Translated: CASSHGVAGYNEQFF. The chain joins TRBV13 to TRBJ2-1, with TRBD2 identical over 7 bases. V lost 5 bases to trimming and J lost 4 bases; unmatched junction nucleotides: 8. This CDR3 comprises 15 residues. Germline V gene lookup returns CDR1 PRHDT and CDR2 FYEKMQ (reference sequence).

The V call is TRBV28, the J call TRBJ2-5, with D possibly TRBD1 on 5 matching bases. Germline CDR1 MDHEN, CDR2 SYDVKM. The ends were cut back, 5 bases at V and 7 bases at J, with 11 bases in the middle. The CDR3 totals 12 residues. The CDR3 loop is CASSILQGTQYF. CDR3 in DNA: TGTGCCAGCAGTATACTCCAGGGGACCCAGTACTTC.

This clone has just one count. The CDR3 sequence: CASSVGSSDMANVLTF. The CDR3 DNA is TGTGCCAGTTCCGTCGGTAGTTCTGATATGGCCAACGTCCTGACTTTC. V gene TRBV9 combines with J gene TRBJ2-6; D is unresolved. This CDR3 has 16 residues. Germline lookup yields CDR1 SGDLS and CDR2 YYNGEE. V was clipped by 8 bases and J by 6 bases, with 21 bases between them.

Details on this clone: A junction end diverges from the germline sequence, so it may reflect a read error. The rearrangement links TRBV4-3 to TRBJ1-3; D is unclear. The length of the CDR3 is 15 residues. From germline, CDR1 is LGHNA and CDR2 YSLEER. The CDR3 bases are TGCGCCAGCAGCCAAGATCGTGGGATTGGAGACACCATATATTTT. Its translation: CASSQDRGIGDTIYF.